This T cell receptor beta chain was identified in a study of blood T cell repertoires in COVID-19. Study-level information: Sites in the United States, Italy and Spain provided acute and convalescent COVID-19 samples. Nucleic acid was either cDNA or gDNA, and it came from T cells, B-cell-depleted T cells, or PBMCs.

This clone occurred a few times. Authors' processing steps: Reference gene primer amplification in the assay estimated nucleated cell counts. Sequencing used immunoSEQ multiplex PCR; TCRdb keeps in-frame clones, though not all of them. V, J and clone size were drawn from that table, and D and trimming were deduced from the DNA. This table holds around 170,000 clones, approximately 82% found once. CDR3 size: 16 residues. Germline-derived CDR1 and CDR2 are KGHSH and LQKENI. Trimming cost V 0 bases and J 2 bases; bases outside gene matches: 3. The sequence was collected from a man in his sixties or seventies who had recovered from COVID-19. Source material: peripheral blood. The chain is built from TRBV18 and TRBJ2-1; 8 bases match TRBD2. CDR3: CASSPPAAGAYNEQFF. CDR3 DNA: TGTGCCAGCTCACCACCGGCAGCGGGGGCCTACAATGAGCAGTTCTTC.